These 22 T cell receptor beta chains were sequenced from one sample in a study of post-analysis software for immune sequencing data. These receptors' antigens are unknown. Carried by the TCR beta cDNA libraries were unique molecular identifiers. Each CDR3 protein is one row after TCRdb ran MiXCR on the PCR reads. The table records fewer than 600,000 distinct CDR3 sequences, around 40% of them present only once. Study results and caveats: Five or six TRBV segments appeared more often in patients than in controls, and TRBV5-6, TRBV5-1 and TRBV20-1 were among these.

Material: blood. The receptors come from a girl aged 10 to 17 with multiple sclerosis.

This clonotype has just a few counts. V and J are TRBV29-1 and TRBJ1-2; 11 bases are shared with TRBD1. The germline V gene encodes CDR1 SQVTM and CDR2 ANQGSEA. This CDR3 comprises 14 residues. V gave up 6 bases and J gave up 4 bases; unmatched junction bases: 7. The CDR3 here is CSVTRDRGGYGYTF. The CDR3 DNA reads TGCAGCGTCACCCGGGACAGGGGGGGCTATGGCTACACCTTC.

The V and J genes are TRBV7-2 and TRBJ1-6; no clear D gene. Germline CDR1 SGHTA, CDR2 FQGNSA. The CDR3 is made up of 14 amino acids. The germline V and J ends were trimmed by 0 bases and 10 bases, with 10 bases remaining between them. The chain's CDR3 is CASSLAGGNSPLHF. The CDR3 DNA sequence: TGTGCCAGCAGCTTAGCGGGCGGGAACTCACCCCTCCACTTT.

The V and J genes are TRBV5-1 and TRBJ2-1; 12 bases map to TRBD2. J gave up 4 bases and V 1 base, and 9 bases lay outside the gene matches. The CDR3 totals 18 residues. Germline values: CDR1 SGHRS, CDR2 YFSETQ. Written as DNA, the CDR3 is TGCGCCAGCAGCTTGACTAGCGGGAGGCAAAGAGGATACAATGAGCAGTTCTTC. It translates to CASSLTSGRQRGYNEQFF.

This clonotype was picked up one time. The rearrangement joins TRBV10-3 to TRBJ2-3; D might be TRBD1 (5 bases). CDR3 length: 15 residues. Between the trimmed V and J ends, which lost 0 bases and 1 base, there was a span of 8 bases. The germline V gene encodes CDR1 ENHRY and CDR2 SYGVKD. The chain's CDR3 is CAISESRVGTDTQYF. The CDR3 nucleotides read TGTGCCATCAGTGAGTCCAGGGTCGGCACAGATACGCAGTATTTT.

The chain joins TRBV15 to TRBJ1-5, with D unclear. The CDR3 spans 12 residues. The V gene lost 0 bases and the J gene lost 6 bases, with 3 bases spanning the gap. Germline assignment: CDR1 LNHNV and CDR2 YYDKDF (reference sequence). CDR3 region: CATSRELQPQHF. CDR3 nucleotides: TGTGCCACCAGCAGAGAACTTCAGCCCCAGCATTTT.

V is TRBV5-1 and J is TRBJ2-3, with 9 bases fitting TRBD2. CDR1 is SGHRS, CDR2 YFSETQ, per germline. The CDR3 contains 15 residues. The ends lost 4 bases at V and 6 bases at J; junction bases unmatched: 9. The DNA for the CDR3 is TGCGCCAGCAGCCCGGCGGGACTAGCAGGGGATACGCAGTATTTT. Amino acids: CASSPAGLAGDTQYF.

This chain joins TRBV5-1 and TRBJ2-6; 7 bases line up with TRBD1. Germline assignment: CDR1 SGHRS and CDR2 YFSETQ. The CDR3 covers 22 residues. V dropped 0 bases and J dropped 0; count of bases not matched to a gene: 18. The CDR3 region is CASSLAASDRPYSSSGANVLTF. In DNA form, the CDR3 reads TGCGCCAGCAGCTTGGCCGCTTCGGACAGGCCCTACTCTAGCTCTGGGGCCAACGTCCTGACTTTC.

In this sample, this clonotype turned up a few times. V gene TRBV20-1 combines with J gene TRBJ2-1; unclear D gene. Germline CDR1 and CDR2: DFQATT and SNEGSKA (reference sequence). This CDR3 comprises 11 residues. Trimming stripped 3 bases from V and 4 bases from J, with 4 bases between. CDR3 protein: CSASRYNEQFF. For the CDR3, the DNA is TGCAGTGCTAGTAGGTACAATGAGCAGTTCTTC.

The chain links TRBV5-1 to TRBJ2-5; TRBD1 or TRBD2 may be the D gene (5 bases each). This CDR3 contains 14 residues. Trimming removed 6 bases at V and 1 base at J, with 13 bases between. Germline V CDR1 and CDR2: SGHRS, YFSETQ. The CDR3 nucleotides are TGCGCCAGCACCAGGGACCGCCGCCAAGAGACCCAGTACTTC. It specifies CASTRDRRQETQYF.

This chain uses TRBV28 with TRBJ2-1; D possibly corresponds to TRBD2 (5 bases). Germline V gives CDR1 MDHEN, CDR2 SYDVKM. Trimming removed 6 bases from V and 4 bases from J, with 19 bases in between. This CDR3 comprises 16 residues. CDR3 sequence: CASSPPPAEVYNEQFF. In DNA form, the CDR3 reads TGTGCCAGCAGCCCCCCCCCGGCGGAGGTTTACAATGAGCAGTTCTTC.

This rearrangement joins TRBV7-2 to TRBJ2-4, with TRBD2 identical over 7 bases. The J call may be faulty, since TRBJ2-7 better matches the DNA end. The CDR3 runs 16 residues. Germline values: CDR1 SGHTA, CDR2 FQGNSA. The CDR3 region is CASSFRIGGSGNEQYF. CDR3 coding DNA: TGTGCCAGCAGCTTCCGAATCGGGGGGAGTGGGAACGAGCAGTACTTC.

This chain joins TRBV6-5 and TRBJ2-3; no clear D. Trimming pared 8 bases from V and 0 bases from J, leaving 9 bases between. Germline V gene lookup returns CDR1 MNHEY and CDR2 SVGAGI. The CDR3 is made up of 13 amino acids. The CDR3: CASWAASTDTQYF. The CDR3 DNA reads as TGTGCCAGCTGGGCCGCTAGCACAGATACGCAGTATTTT.

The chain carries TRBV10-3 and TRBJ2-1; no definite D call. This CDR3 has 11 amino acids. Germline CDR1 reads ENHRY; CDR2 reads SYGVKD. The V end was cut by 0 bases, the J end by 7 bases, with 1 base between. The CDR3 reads CAISESNEQFF. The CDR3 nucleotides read TGTGCCATCAGTGAGTCGAATGAGCAGTTCTTC.

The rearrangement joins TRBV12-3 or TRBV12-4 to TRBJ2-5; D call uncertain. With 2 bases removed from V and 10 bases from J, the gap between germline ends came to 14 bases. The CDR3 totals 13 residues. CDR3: CASSLSQNFNQYF. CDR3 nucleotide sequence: TGTGCCAGCAGTTTATCTCAGAACTTTAACCAGTACTTC.

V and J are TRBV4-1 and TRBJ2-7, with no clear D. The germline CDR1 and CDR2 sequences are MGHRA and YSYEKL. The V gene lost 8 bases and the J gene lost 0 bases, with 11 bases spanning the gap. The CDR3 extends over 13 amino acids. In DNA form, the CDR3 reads TGCGCCAGCGCTGGAAGTAGCTCCTACGAGCAGTACTTC. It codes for CASAGSSSYEQYF.

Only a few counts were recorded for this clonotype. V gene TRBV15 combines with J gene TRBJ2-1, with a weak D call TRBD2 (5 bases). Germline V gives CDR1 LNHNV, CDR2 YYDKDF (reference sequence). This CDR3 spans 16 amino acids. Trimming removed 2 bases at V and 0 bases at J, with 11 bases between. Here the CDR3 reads CATSRNSGGSYNEQFF. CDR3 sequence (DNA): TGTGCCACCAGCAGAAATTCCGGAGGCTCCTACAATGAGCAGTTCTTC. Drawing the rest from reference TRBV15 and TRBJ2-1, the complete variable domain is DAMVIQNPRYQVTQFGKPVTLSCSQTLNHNVMYWYQQKSSQAPKLLFHYYDKDFNNEADTPDNFQSRRPNTSFCFLDIRSPGLGDTAMYLCATSRNSGGSYNEQFFGPGTRLTVL.

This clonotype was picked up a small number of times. This CDR3 is CASSLGGGITDTQYF. The CDR3 DNA reads as TGTGCCAGCAGCTTGGGGGGGGGAATCACAGATACGCAGTATTTT. V gene TRBV5-6 combines with J gene TRBJ2-3; 7 bases align to TRBD2. This CDR3 spans 15 amino acids. V gave up 0 bases and J gave up 2 bases; unmatched junction bases: 3. Germline V gene data show CDR1 as SGHDT and CDR2 as YYEEEE. Combining the CDR3 with reference TRBV5-6 and TRBJ2-3 gives the whole variable domain DAGVTQSPTHLIKTRGQQVTLRCSPKSGHDTVSWYQQALGQGPQFIFQYYEEEERQRGNFPDRFSGHQFPNYSSELNVNALLLGDSALYLCASSLGGGITDTQYFGPGTRLTVL.

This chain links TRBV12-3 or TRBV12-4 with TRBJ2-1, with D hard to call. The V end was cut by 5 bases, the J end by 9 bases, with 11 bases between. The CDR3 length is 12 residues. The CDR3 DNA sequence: TGTGCCAGCAGTCCACAGATGAGTGAGCAGTTCTTC. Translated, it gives CASSPQMSEQFF.

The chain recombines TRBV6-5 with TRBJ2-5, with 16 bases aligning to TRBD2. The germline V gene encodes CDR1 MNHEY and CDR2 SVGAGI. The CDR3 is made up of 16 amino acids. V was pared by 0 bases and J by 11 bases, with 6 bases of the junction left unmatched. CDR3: CASSYSGTSGRGEQYF. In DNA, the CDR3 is TGTGCCAGCAGTTACTCCGGGACTAGCGGGAGGGGAGAGCAGTACTTC.

DNA for the CDR3: TGCGCCAGCAGCCAGTCGGCTGGGGCCAACGTCCTGACTTTC. It is translated as CASSQSAGANVLTF. The chain links TRBV5-1 to TRBJ2-6; the D is unclear. The V and J ends lost 4 bases and 2 bases respectively, with 7 bases between them. CDR1 and CDR2 (germline): SGHRS, YFSETQ. The CDR3 extends over 14 amino acids.

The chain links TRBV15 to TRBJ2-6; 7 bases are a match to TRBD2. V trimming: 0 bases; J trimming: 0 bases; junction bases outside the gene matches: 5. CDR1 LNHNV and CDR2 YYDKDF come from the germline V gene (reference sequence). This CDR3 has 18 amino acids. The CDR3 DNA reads TGTGCCACCAGCAGAGAGCTAGCGGAAGCCTCTGGGGCCAACGTCCTGACTTTC. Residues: CATSRELAEASGANVLTF.

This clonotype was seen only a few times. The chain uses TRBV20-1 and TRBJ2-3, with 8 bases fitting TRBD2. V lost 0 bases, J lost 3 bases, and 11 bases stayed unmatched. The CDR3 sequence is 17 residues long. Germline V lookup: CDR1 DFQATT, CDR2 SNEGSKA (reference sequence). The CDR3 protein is CSARDEREYAWTDTQYF. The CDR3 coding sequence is TGCAGTGCTAGAGATGAGCGGGAGTACGCCTGGACAGATACGCAGTATTTT.